The rows below give T cell receptor beta chains drawn from one sample of a study of T cell responses to AZD1222 COVID-19 vaccine. Profiled with immunoSEQ multiplex PCR; TCRdb holds only in-frame clones, not every one. This sample carries about 180,000 clones, around 88% of them seen once, and the ten largest clones take around a tenth. This specimen consisted of peripheral blood, obtained 28 days after the second AZD1222 dose. The receptors derive from an adult who received the AZD1222 COVID-19 vaccine. The CDR3 runs from the conserved cysteine through the conserved F or W. A D gene is named only where the DNA matches it firmly. Some rows mark clone size as missing; the rest say once, few, many or name a class of expanded clone.

>TRBJ2-1|TRBV7-3|TRBD2|14|-
TGTGCCAGCAGCTTAAGCGGGGGGGCCACTGAGCAGTTCTTC
CASSLSGGATEQFF
>TRBJ2-1|TRBV5-6|TRBD1|14|-
TGTGCCAGCAGCTCGGGACAGGGAAGAGGTGAGCAGTTCTTC
CASSSGQGRGEQFF
>TRBJ2-7|TRBV5-4|-|14|-
TGTGCCAGCAGCTTGGCCGGCAGAGCCTACGAGCAGTACTTC
CASSLAGRAYEQYF
>TRBJ2-2|TRBV7-2|-|16|-
TGTGCCAGCAGCTTAGCCGGGGGATGGACCACCGGGGAGCTGTTTTTT
CASSLAGGWTTGELFF
>TRBJ2-7|TRBV11-2|-|17|-
TGTGCCAGCAGCTTTAACTCTGCCGCCGGGGGAGCCTACGAGCAGTACTTC
CASSFNSAAGGAYEQYF
>TRBJ1-5|TRBV3-1/TRBV3-2|-|12|-
TGTGCCAGCAGCGCTCCGGGCCTTCCCCAGCATTTT
CASSAPGLPQHF
>TRBJ1-4|TRBV28|-|14|-
TGTGCCAGCAGTTTTTCGGGAACTAATGAAAAACTGTTTTTT
CASSFSGTNEKLFF
>TRBJ2-2|TRBV5-4|-|15|-
TGTGCCAGCAGCTTGAAGGGTAGGGGCACCGGGGAGCTGTTTTTT
CASSLKGRGTGELFF
>TRBJ1-1|TRBV10-1|TRBD1|13|-
TGCGCCAGCACCAGGGGGCTTGGGACTGAAGCTTTCTTT
CASTRGLGTEAFF
>TRBJ1-2|TRBV7-3|-|17|once
TGTGCCAGCAGCTTATTCGGGGGTTCCGACAATAACTATGGCTACACCTTC
CASSLFGGSDNNYGYTF
>TRBJ1-6|TRBV5-1|-|16|-
TGCGCCAGCAGCTTGGGGCAGGGGATGGGTAATTCACCCCTCCACTTT
CASSLGQGMGNSPLHF
>TRBJ1-1|TRBV5-1|-|13|-
TGCGCCAGCAGCGCGGGACCGAACACTGAAGCTTTCTTT
CASSAGPNTEAFF
>TRBJ1-1|TRBV6-5|-|15|-
TGTGCCAGCAGTTCCCCGGCCGGGGTCAACACTGAAGCTTTCTTT
CASSSPAGVNTEAFF
>TRBJ1-4|TRBV5-1|-|14|-
TGCGCCAGCAGCTTGGGAGGCGGGTCGGAAAAACTGTTTTTT
CASSLGGGSEKLFF
>TRBJ2-4|TRBV6-1|-|12|once
TGTGCCAGCAGTGAAGGGGCAAACATTCAGTACTTC
CASSEGANIQYF
>TRBJ2-1|TRBV7-8|TRBD2|16|-
TGTGCCAGCAGCTCCCGGACTAGCGGGGGGGCGGGTGAGCAGTTCTTC
CASSSRTSGGAGEQFF
>TRBJ1-3|TRBV6-4|-|17|few
TGTGCCAGCAGTGAAAGAGGCGTTGCTAGCTCTGGAAACACCATATATTTT
CASSERGVASSGNTIYF
>TRBJ2-7|TRBV6-6|-|15|once
TGTGCCAGCAGTTCGATTGACGGGCTCATGGACGAGCAGTACTTC
CASSSIDGLMDEQYF
>TRBJ1-1|TRBV20-1|-|10|-
TGCAGTGCTGCCAGGACTGAAGCTTTCTTT
CSAARTEAFF
>TRBJ2-1|TRBV7-2|-|14|once
TGTGCCAGCAGCTTAGGAATCCAGCCTAATGAGCAGTTCTTC
CASSLGIQPNEQFF
>TRBJ2-3|TRBV2|-|16|-
TGTGCCAGCCCCCCGGGCGGGGGCCGGAGCACAGATACGCAGTATTTT
CASPPGGGRSTDTQYF
>TRBJ1-2|TRBV7-6|-|15|-
TGTGCCAGCAGCGCCCGAGGGCAGGGTTTCGAAGGCTACACCTTC
CASSARGQGFEGYTF
>TRBJ1-2|TRBV6-5|-|13|once
TGTGCCAGCACCGGACAGCCGAACTATGGCTACACCTTC
CASTGQPNYGYTF
>TRBJ2-3|TRBV5-1|-|17|-
TGCGCCAGCAGCTTGGGTTTTATCTCCCTATTTACAGATACGCAGTATTTT
CASSLGFISLFTDTQYF
>TRBJ1-1|TRBV7-2|-|13|once
TGTGCCAGCAGCTCAGGGTTTTTCACGGGAGCTTTCTTT
CASSSGFFTGAFF
>TRBJ1-4|TRBV30|-|13|-
TGTGCCTGGAGTGTAAAGGGTTGGGAAAAACTGTTTTTT
CAWSVKGWEKLFF
>TRBJ2-1|TRBV6-2/TRBV6-3|-|12|-
TGTGCCAGCAGTGGCAAAGACAATGAGCAGTTCTTC
CASSGKDNEQFF
>TRBJ2-7|TRBV28|TRBD2|16|-
TGTGCCAGCAGCGGGACTAGCGGGGTCTACTCCTACGAGCAGTACTTC
CASSGTSGVYSYEQYF
>TRBJ1-1|TRBV12-3/TRBV12-4|-|13|few
TGTGCCAGCAGTTTAGTAATGAACACTGAAGCTTTCTTT
CASSLVMNTEAFF
>TRBJ1-6|TRBV5-1|-|13|few
TGCGCCAGCAGGGGGTCAGGAGATTCACCCCTCCACTTT
CASRGSGDSPLHF
>TRBJ1-2|TRBV30|-|17|once
TGTGCCTGGAGTGCCAACTCGATTAGGACAGCGAATAATGGCTACACCTTC
CAWSANSIRTANNGYTF
>TRBJ1-2|TRBV11-2|-|13|-
TGTGCCAGCAGCTTAGGGGGTCTAGGTGGCTACACCTTC
CASSLGGLGGYTF
>TRBJ1-2|TRBV9|-|14|-
TGTGCCAGCAGCTTAGGGCAGGGGCCATATGGCTACACCTTC
CASSLGQGPYGYTF
>TRBJ1-1|TRBV3-1/TRBV3-2|TRBD1|15|once
TGTGCCAGCAGCCCGGGACAGGGGCCAAACACTGAAGCTTTCTTT
CASSPGQGPNTEAFF
>TRBJ1-6|TRBV7-3|TRBD1|15|-
TGTGCCAGCAGCTTGTGGGGACAGGGGGATTCACCCCTCCACTTT
CASSLWGQGDSPLHF
>TRBJ1-2|TRBV29-1|TRBD1|13|-
TGCAGCGTTGGGACAGGGTCCCGTTATGGCTACACCTTC
CSVGTGSRYGYTF
>TRBJ1-2|TRBV4-3|TRBD1|15|-
TGCGCCAGCAGCCAAGAGGGACAGGGGGCCTATGGCTACACCTTC
CASSQEGQGAYGYTF
>TRBJ2-6|TRBV27|-|16|-
TGTGCCAGCAGTTTTGGTGCGAACTCTGGGGCCAACGTCCTGACTTTC
CASSFGANSGANVLTF
>TRBJ2-1|TRBV18|-|20|-
TGTGCCAGCTCACCAATAGGTCTGTGGGGAACATCGCATCCTAGCAATGAGCAGTTCTTC
CASSPIGLWGTSHPSNEQFF
>TRBJ2-2|TRBV3-1/TRBV3-2|-|15|-
TGTGCCAGCAGCCAAGGCGCCCGCGGGACCGGGGAGCTGTTTTTT
CASSQGARGTGELFF
>TRBJ2-1|TRBV12-5|TRBD2|14|-
TGTGCTAGTGGTTTGGGGACTAGCGGCAATGAGCAGTTCTTC
CASGLGTSGNEQFF
>TRBJ2-5|TRBV7-3|TRBD2|15|-
TGTGCCAGCAGCTTAAGGCGGGGGGTCCAAGAGACCCAGTACTTC
CASSLRRGVQETQYF
>TRBJ1-2|TRBV7-6|TRBD1|16|-
TGTGCCAGCAGCCCCCAGGGGGTCCCCCCTAACTATGGCTACACCTTC
CASSPQGVPPNYGYTF
>TRBJ2-3|TRBV4-2|-|12|-
TGTGCCAGCAGCCACAACACAGATACGCAGTATTTT
CASSHNTDTQYF
>TRBJ2-7|TRBV12-2|-|16|-
TGTGCAAGTCGCTTAGCGCGAGGACTAGCGGGGGAAGAGCAGTACTTC
CASRLARGLAGEEQYF
>TRBJ1-2|TRBV6-2/TRBV6-3|TRBD1|14|-
TGTGCCAGCAGTCCCGACAGGGTACGAGAAGGCTACACCTTC
CASSPDRVREGYTF
>TRBJ2-7|TRBV6-5|TRBD1|13|-
TGTGCCAGCTTGGACAGGGGTCAGTACGAGCAGTACTTC
CASLDRGQYEQYF
>TRBJ2-7|TRBV5-4|-|15|-
TGTGCCAGCAGCCAGGGCGGGACAGCTTCCTACGAGCAGTACTTC
CASSQGGTASYEQYF
>TRBJ1-2|TRBV29-1|TRBD1|14|-
TGCAGCGTCGCCGAACAGGGGCGGGCCTATGGCTACACCTTC
CSVAEQGRAYGYTF
>TRBJ1-1|TRBV2|-|13|-
TGTGCCAGCAGCAGGGACATGAACACTGAAGCTTTCTTT
CASSRDMNTEAFF
>TRBJ2-3|TRBV5-1|-|16|-
TGCGCCAGCAGCGCACTAGCAGGGGCTAACACAGATACGCAGTATTTT
CASSALAGANTDTQYF
>TRBJ1-6|TRBV5-1|-|12|-
TGCGCCAGCGGAGACTCGAATTCACCCCTCCACTTT
CASGDSNSPLHF
>TRBJ1-2|TRBV30|-|13|few
TGTGCCTGGAGTCAGACAAAAGGCTATGGCTACACCTTC
CAWSQTKGYGYTF
>TRBJ2-1|TRBV6-4|TRBD1|15|few
TGTGCCAGCAGTGACTCGGGACAGGCAGACAATGAGCAGTTCTTC
CASSDSGQADNEQFF
>TRBJ2-6|TRBV5-1|-|18|once
TGCGCCAGCAGCCTACAGGGAACCCTAGGCTCTGGGGCCAACGTCCTGACTTTC
CASSLQGTLGSGANVLTF
>TRBJ1-1|TRBV6-5|-|15|-
TGTGCCAGCAGGGAGGGCCCGGGGGTAAACACTGAAGCTTTCTTT
CASREGPGVNTEAFF
>TRBJ1-5|TRBV7-2|-|13|-
TGTGCCAGCAGCTATGACCGCGATCAGCCCCAGCATTTT
CASSYDRDQPQHF
>TRBJ1-2|TRBV6-2/TRBV6-3|-|12|-
TGTGCCAGCAGTTTTGGGAACTATGGCTACACCTTC
CASSFGNYGYTF